This T cell receptor beta chain was recorded in a study of T cell changes during pregnancy in multiple sclerosis. The table came from immunoSEQ multiplex PCR; TCRdb's copy has only in-frame clones and leaves some out. The table lists about 100,000 clones, approximately 92% of them singletons, with around 3% in the top ten. V was pared by 3 bases and J by 3 bases, with 9 bases between. This CDR3 contains 14 residues. Germline CDR1 is SNHLY and CDR2 is FYNNEI. The sequence derives from a female donor with multiple sclerosis, enrolled in a pregnancy study. The chain employs TRBV2 and TRBJ1-5, with D unresolved. This specimen was peripheral blood, taken in the second trimester of pregnancy. The CDR3 DNA follows: TGTGCCAGCAGTGAGCAACAGCACAATCAGCCCCAGCATTTT. Translation gives CASSEQQHNQPQHF.